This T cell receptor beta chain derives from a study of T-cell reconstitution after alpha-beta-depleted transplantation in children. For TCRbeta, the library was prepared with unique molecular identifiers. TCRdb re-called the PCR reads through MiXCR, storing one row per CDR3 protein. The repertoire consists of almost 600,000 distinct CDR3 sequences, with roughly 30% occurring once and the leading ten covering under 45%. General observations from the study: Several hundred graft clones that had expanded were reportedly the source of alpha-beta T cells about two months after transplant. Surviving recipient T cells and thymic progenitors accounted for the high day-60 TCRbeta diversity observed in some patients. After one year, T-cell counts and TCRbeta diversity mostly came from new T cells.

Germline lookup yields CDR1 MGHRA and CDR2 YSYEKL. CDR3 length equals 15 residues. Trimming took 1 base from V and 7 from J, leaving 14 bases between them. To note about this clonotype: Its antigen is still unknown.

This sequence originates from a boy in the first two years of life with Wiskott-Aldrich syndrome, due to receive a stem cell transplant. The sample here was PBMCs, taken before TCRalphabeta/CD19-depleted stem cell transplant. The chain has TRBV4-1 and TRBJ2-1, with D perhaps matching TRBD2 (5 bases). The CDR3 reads CASSQGLANQNEQFF. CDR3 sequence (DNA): TGCGCCAGCAGCCAAGGGCTAGCTAACCAGAATGAGCAGTTCTTC.